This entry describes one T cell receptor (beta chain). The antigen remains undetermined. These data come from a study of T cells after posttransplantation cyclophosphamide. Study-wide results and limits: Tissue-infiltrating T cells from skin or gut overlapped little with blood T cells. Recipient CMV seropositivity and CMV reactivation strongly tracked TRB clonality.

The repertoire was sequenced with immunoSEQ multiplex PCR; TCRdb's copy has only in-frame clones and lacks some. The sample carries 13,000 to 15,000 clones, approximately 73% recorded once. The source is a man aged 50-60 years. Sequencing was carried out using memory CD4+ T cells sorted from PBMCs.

The CDR3 region is CASSLERTDTQYF. CDR3 DNA sequence: TGTGCCAGCAGCTTAGAGCGCACAGATACGCAGTATTTT. This chain connects TRBV13 to TRBJ2-3; unclear D gene. The germline V gene encodes CDR1 PRHDT and CDR2 FYEKMQ (reference sequence). V was pared by 1 base and J by 1 base, with 3 bases between. The CDR3 contains 13 residues.